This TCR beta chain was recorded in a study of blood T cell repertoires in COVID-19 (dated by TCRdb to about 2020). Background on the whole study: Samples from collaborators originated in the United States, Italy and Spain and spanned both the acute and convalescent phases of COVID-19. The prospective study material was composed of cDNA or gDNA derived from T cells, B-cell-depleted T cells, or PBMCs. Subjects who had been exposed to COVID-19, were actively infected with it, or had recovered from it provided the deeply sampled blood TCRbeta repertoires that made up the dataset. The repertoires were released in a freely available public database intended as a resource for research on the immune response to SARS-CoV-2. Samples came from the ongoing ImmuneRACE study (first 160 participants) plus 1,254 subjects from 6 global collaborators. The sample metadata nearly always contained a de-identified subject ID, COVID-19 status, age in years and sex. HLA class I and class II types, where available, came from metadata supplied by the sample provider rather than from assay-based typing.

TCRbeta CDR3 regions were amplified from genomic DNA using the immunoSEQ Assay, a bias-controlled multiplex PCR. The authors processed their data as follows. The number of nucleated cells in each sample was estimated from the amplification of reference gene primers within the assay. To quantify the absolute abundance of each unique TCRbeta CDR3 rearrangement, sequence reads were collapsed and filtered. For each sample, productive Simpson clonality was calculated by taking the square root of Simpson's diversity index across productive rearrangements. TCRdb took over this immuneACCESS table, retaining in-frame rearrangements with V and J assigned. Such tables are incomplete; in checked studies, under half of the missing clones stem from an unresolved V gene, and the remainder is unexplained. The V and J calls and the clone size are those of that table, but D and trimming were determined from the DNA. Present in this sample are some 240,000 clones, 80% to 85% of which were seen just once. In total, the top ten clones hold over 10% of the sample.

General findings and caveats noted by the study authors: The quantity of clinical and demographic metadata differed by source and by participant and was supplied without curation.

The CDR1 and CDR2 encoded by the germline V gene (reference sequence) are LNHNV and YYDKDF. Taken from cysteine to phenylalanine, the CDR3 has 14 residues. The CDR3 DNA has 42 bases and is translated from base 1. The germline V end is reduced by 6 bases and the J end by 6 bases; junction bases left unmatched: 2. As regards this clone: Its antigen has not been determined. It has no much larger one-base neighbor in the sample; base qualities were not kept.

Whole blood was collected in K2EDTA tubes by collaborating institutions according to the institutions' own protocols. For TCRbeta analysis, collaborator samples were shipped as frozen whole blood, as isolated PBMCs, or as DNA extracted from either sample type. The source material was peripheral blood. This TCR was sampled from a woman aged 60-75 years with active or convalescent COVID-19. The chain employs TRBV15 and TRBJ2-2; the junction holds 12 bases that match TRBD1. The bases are TGTGCCACCAGGAGGGACAGGGGGCCCGGGGAGCTGTTTTTT. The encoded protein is CATRRDRGPGELFF.